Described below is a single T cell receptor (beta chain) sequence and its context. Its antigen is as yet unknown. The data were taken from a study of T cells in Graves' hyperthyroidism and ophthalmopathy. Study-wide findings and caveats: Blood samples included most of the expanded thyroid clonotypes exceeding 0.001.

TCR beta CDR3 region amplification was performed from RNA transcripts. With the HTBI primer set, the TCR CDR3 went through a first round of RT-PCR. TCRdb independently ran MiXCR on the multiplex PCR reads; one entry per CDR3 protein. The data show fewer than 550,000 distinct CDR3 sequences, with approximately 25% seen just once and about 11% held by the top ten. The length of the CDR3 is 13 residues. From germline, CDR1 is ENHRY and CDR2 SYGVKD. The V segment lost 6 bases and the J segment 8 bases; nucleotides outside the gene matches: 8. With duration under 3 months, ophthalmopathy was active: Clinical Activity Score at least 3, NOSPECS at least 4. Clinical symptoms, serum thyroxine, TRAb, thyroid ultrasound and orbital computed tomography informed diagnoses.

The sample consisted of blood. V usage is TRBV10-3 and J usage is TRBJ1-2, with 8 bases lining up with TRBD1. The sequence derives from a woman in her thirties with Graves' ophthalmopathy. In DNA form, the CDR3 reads TGTGCCATCAGAGAGGACAGGGTCGGCGGCTACACCTTC. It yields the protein CAIREDRVGGYTF.